Listed below are T cell receptor beta chains from one sample, sequenced in a study of blood T cells in healthy people across ages. TCRdb reprocessed the 5' RACE reads with MiXCR, giving one entry per CDR3 protein. The profile covers around 800,000 distinct CDR3 sequences, with 20% to 30% appearing a single time and about 2.9% taken by the ten largest. The sample was also linked to a second study, of T cells of mothers and their children.

Sequenced sample: blood. All receptors come from a boy aged 5-17 years in good health. Both conserved end residues are trimmed from each CDR3.

CDR3aa	len	v_gene
ASTPEWGETQY	11	TRBV2
ASSPSRRTQY	10	TRBV18
ASRQGDLGGYS	11	TRBV12-3/TRBV12-4
ASSTRTSETQY	11	TRBV9
ASSRSGGGGETQY	13	TRBV4-1
ASSRRGPDTGELF	13	TRBV6-5
ARSTGMGQGGGYT	13	TRBV6-4
ASSLSRNYGYT	11	TRBV12-3/TRBV12-4
ASSPGTQNYERY	12	TRBV12-3/TRBV12-4
ASSETVGVQY	10	TRBV6-1
ASSGTGHNSPLH	12	TRBV12-3/TRBV12-4
AGIRTGTGEDQPQH	14	TRBV25-1
ASSVNGGRDTQY	12	TRBV28
ASSLGVDRGVRLETQY	16	TRBV11-2
ASSLDRAINYGYT	13	TRBV5-1
SARAAPRGAGMDEQF	15	TRBV20-1
ASSLSGGARMETQY	14	TRBV12-3/TRBV12-4
ASSLAQGSRTEAF	13	TRBV7-6
ASSPWTGGLQETQY	14	TRBV5-1
ASRSMGGEETQY	12	TRBV7-2
ASSFDYREGGRFGYT	15	TRBV12-3/TRBV12-4
ASSPTFYSYNEQF	13	TRBV5-1
ASSERDRGKETQY	13	TRBV10-2
ASSFGSHTEAF	11	TRBV5-1
ASSRETRRQETQY	13	TRBV5-1
AISEWEGVGSPLH	13	TRBV10-3
ASLAGGGPTQY	11	TRBV30
AMQQGNTGELF	11	TRBV28
ASSLAGRVPLPDTQY	15	TRBV5-1
ASIYPRWGHNYGYT	14	TRBV21-1
AWSAPGPRPYNEQF	14	TRBV30
ASSYTGTGGYEQY	13	TRBV13
AISRGGGYEQY	11	TRBV10-3
ASSYGQAPYGYT	12	TRBV6-5